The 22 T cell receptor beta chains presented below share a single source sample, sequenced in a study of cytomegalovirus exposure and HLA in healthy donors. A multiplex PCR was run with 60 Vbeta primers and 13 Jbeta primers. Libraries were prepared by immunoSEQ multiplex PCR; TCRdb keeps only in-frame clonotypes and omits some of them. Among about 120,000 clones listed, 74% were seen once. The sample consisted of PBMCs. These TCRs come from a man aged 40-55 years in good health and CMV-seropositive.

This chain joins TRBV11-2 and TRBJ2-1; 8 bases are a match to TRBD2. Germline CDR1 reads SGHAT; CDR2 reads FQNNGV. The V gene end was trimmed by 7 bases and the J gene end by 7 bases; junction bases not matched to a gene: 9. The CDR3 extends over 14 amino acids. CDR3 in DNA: TGTGCCAGCACCTCGCGGGCGGGGGGAAATGAGCAGTTCTTC. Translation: CASTSRAGGNEQFF.

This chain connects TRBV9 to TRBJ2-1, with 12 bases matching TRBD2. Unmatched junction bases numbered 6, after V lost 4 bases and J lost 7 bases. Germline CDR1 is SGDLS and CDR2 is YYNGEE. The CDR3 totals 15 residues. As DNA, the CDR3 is TGTGCCAGCAGCACCACCGGGACTAGCGGGAATGAGCAGTTCTTC. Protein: CASSTTGTSGNEQFF. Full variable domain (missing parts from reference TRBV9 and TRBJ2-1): DSGVTQTPKHLITATGQRVTLRCSPRSGDLSVYWYQQSLDQGLQFLIQYYNGEERAKGNILERFSAQQFPDLHSELNLSSLELGDSALYFCASSTTGTSGNEQFFGPGTRLTVL.

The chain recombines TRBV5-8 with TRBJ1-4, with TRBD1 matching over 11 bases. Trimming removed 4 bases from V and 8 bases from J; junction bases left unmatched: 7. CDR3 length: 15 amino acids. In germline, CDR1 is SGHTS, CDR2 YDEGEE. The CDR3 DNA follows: TGTGCCAGCAGCGTAGCCGGGACAGGGGGGGAAAAACTGTTTTTT. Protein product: CASSVAGTGGEKLFF. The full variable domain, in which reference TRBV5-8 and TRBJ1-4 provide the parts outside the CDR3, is EAGVTQSPTHLIKTRGQQATLRCSPISGHTSVYWYQQALGLGLQFLLWYDEGEERNRGNFPPRFSGRQFPNYSSELNVNALELEDSALYLCASSVAGTGGEKLFFGSGTQLSVL.

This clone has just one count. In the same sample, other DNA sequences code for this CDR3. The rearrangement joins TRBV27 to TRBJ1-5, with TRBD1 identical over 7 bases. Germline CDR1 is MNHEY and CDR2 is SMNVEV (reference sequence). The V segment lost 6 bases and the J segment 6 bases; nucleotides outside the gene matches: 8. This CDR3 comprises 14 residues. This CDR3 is CASSPQGTGQPQHF. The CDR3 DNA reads TGTGCCAGCAGCCCACAGGGGACGGGTCAGCCCCAGCATTTT.

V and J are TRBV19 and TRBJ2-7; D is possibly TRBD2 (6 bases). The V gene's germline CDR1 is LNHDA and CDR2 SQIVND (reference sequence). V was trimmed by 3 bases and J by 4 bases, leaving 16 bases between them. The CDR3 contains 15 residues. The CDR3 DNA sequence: TGTGCCAGTAGTATCCCCCAAGCGGGTCTATACGAGCAGTACTTC. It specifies CASSIPQAGLYEQYF.

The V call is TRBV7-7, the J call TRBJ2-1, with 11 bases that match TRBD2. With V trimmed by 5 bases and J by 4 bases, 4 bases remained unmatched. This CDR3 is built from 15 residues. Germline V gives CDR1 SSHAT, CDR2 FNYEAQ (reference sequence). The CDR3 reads CASSLGLAGYNEQFF. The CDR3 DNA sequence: TGTGCCAGCAGCCTTGGACTAGCGGGTTACAATGAGCAGTTCTTC.

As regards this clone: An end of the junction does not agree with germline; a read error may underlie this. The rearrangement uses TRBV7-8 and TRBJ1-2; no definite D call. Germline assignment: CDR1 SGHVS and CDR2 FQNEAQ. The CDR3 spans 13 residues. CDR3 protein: CARSLGGNYGYTF. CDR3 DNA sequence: TGTGCCAGAAGCTTAGGCGGTAACTATGGCTACACCTTC.

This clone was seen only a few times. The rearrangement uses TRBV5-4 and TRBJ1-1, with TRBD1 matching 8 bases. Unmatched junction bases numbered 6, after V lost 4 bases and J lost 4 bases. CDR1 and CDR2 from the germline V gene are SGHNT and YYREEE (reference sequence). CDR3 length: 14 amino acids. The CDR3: CASSVQGARTEAFF. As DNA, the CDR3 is TGTGCCAGCAGCGTCCAGGGGGCGCGCACTGAAGCTTTCTTT.

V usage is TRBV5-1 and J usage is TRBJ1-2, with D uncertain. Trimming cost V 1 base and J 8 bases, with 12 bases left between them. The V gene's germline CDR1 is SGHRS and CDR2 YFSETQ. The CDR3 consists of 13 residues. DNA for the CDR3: TGCGCCAGCAGCTTGCCTTCTCGGTCGGGCTACACCTTC. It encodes CASSLPSRSGYTF.

The CDR3 DNA sequence: TGTGCCAGTAGTATGAGGGGGCAAATAACTGAAGCTTTCTTT. Translating gives CASSMRGQITEAFF. V usage is TRBV19 and J usage is TRBJ1-1, with TRBD1 matching 7 bases. The CDR3 totals 14 residues. The J segment lost 5 bases and the V segment lost 3 bases, leaving 6 bases of the junction unmatched. Germline values: CDR1 LNHDA, CDR2 SQIVND (reference sequence).

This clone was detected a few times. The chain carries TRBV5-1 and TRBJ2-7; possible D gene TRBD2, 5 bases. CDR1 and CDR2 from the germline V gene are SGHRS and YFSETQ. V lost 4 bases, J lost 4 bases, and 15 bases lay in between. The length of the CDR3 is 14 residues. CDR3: CASSAGPLKYEQYF. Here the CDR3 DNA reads TGCGCCAGCAGCGCGGGCCCTCTAAAGTACGAGCAGTACTTC.

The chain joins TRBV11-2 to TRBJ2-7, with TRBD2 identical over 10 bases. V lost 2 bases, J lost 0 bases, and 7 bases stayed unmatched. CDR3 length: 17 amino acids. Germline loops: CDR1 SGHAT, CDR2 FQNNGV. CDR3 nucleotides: TGTGCCAGCAGCTTATTAGCGGGAGGCCCCAGCTCCTACGAGCAGTACTTC. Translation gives CASSLLAGGPSSYEQYF.

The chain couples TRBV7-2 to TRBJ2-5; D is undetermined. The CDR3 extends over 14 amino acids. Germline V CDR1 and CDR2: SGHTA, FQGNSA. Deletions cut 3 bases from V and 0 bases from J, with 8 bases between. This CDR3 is CASSFSRNQETQYF. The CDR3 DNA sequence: TGTGCCAGCAGCTTTTCCAGAAACCAAGAGACCCAGTACTTC.

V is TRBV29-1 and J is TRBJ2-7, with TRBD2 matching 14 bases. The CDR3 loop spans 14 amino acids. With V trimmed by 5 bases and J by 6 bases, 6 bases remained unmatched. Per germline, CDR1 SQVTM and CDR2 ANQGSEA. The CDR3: CSVSGLAGGSEQYF. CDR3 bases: TGCAGCGTTTCCGGACTAGCGGGAGGTTCCGAGCAGTACTTC.

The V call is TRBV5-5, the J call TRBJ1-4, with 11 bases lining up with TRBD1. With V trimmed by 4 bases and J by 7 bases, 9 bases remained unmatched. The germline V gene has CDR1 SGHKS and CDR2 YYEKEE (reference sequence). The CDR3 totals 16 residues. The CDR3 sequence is CASSLEAGTGGEKLFF. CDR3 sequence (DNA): TGTGCCAGCAGCCTGGAGGCCGGGACAGGGGGTGAAAAACTGTTTTTT. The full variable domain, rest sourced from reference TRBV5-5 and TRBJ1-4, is DAGVTQSPTHLIKTRGQQVTLRCSPISGHKSVSWYQQVLGQGPQFIFQYYEKEERGRGNFPDRFSARQFPNYSSELNVNALLLGDSALYLCASSLEAGTGGEKLFFGSGTQLSVL.

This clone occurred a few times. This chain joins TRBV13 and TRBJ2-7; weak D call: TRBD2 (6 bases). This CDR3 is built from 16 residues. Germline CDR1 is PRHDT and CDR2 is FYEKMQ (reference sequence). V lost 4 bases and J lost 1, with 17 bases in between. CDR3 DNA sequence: TGTGCCAGCAGCTACCCCGGTGATAGCGGTTCCTACGAGCAGTACTTC. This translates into CASSYPGDSGSYEQYF.

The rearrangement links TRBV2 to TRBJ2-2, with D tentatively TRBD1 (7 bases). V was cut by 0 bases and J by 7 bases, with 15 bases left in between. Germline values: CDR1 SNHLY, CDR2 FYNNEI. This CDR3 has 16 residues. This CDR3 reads CASSEAGGRGIGELFF. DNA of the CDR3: TGTGCCAGCAGTGAAGCGGGGGGCAGGGGGATCGGGGAGCTGTTTTTT.

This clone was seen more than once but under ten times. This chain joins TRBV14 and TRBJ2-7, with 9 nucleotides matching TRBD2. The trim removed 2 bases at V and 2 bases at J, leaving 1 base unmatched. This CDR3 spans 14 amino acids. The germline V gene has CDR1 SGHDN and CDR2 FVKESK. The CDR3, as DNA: TGTGCCAGCAGCCAACAGCGGGGGGCCTACGAGCAGTACTTC. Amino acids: CASSQQRGAYEQYF. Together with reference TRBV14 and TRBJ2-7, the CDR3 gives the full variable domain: EAGVTQFPSHSVIEKGQTVTLRCDPISGHDNLYWYRRVMGKEIKFLLHFVKESKQDESGMPNNRFLAERTGGTYSTLKVQPAELEDSGVYFCASSQQRGAYEQYFGPGTRLTVT.

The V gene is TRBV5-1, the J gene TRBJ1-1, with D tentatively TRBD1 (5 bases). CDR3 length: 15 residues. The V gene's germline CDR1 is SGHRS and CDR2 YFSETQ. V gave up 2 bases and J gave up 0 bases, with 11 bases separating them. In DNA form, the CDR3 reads TGCGCCAGCAGCTTCACGGGGGGACTGAACACTGAAGCTTTCTTT. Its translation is CASSFTGGLNTEAFF.

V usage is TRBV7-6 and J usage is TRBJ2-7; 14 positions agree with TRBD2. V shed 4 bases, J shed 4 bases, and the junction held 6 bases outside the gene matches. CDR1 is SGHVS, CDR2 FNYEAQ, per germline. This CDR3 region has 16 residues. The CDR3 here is CASSSVTSGRGYEQYF. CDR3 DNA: TGTGCCAGCAGCTCCGTGACTAGCGGGAGGGGTTACGAGCAGTACTTC.

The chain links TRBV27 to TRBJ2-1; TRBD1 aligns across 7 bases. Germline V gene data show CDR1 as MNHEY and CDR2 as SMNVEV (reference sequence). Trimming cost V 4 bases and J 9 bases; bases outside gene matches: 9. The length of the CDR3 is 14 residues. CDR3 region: CASSYGQDPGEQFF. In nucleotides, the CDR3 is TGTGCCAGCAGTTATGGACAGGACCCAGGTGAGCAGTTCTTC.

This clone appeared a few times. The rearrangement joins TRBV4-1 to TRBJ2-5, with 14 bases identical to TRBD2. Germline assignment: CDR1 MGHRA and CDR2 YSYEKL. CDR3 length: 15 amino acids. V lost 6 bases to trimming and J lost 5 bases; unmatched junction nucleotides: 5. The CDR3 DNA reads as TGCGCCAGCAGTGGGACTAGCGGGGGACGGGAGACCCAGTACTTC. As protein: CASSGTSGGRETQYF.